This TCR beta chain is from a study of shared clonotypes between healthy human individuals. Profiled with immunoSEQ multiplex PCR; TCRdb holds only in-frame clones, not every one. The table shows 2 million to 2.5 million clones, with around 95% occurring only once. The CDR3 consists of 14 residues. V dropped 5 bases and J dropped 9; count of bases not matched to a gene: 4. The germline V gene has CDR1 SGHAT and CDR2 FQDESV (reference sequence). The chain has TRBV11-1 and TRBJ2-1; 13 bases agree with TRBD2. This clonotype was obtained from a man aged 18 to 35 in good health. Input material: naive CD4+ T cells sorted from blood. The subset: CD45RA+ positively selected. For the CDR3, the DNA is TGTGCCAGCAGCCATGGACTAGCGGGGGCTGAGCAGTTCTTC. Translating gives CASSHGLAGAEQFF. The variable domain in full, completed from reference TRBV11-1 and TRBJ2-1, reads EAEVAQSPRYKITEKSQAVAFWCDPISGHATLYWYRQILGQGPELLVQFQDESVVDDSQLPKDRFSAERLKGVDSTLKIQPAELGDSAMYLCASSHGLAGAEQFFGPGTRLTVL.